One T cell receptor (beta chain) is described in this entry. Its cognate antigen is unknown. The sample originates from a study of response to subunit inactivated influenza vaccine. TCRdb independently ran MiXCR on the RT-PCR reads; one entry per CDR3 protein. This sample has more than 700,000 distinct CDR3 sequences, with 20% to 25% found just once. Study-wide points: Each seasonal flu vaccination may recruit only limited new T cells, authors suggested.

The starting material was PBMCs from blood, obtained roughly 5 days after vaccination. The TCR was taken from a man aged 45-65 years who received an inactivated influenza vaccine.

CDR3 sequence reads: CASSLGAGGNEQYF. The CDR3 DNA sequence: TGTGCCAGCAGTTTAGGGGCAGGAGGGAACGAGCAGTACTTC. This chain links TRBV12-3 or TRBV12-4 with TRBJ2-7; possible D gene TRBD2, 6 bases. The length of the CDR3 is 14 residues. V was cut by 1 base and J by 5 bases, with 12 bases left in between.